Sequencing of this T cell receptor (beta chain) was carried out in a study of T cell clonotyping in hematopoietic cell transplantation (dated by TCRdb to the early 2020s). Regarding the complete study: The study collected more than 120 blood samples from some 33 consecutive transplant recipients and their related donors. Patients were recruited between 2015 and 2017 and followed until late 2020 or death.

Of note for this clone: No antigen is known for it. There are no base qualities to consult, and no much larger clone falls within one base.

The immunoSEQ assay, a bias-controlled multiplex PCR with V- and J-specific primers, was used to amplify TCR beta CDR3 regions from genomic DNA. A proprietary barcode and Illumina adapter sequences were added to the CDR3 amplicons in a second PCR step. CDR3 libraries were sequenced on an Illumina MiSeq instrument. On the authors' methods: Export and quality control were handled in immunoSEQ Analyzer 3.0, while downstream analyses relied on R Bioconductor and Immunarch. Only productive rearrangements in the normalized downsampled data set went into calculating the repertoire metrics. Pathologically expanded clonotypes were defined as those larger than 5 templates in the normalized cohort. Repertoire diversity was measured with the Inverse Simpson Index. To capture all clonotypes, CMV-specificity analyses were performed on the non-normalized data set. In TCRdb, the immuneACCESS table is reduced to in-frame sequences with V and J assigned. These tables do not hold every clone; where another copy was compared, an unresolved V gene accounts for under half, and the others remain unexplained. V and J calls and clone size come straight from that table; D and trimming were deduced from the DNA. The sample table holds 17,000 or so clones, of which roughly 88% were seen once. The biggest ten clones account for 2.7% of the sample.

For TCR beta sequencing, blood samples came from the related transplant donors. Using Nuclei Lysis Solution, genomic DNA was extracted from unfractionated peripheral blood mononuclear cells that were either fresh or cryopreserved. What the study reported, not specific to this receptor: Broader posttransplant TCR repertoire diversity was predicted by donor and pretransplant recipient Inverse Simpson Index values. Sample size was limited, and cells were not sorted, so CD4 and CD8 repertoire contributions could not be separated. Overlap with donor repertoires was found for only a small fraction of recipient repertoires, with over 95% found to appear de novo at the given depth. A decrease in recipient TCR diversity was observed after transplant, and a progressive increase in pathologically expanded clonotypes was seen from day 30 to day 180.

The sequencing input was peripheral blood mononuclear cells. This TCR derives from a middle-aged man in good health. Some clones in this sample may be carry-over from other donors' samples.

The DNA sequence is TGTGCCAGCAGTACCGGGACAGGAGCCTACGAGCAGTACTTC. It is translated as CASSTGTGAYEQYF. The chain was built from TRBV27 and TRBJ2-7; the central 8 bases match TRBD1. CDR1 and CDR2, per the germline V gene (reference sequence), are MNHEY and SMNVEV. Including cysteine and phenylalanine, the CDR3 has 14 amino acids. The retained sequence is limited to the CDR3, 42 bases, with the frame set at the first base. Trimming takes 5 bases off V and 2 bases off J; junction bases not matched to a gene: 5.